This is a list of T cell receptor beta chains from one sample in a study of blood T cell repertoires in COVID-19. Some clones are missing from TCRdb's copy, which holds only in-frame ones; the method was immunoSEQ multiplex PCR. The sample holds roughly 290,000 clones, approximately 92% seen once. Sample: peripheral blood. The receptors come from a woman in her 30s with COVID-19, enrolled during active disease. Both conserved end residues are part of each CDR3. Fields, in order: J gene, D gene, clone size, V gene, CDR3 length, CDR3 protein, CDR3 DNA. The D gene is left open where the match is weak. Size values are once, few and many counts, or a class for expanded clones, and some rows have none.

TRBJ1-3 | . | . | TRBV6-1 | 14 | CASSESGAGNTIYF | TGTGCCAGCAGTGAATCCGGGGCTGGAAACACCATATATTTT
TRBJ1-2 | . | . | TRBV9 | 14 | CASSQVAGSIGYTF | TGTGCCAGCAGCCAGGTGGCGGGGAGTATTGGCTACACCTTC
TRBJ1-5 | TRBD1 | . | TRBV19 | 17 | CASSIYGRGRSNQPQHF | TGTGCCAGTAGTATATACGGCAGGGGGCGAAGCAATCAGCCCCAGCATTTT
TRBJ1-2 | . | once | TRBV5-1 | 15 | CASSPPRGGDYGYTF | TGCGCCAGCAGCCCGCCACGGGGGGGAGACTATGGCTACACCTTC
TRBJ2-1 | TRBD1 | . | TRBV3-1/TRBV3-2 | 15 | CASSQETGGRDEQFF | TGTGCCAGCAGCCAAGAGACAGGGGGCAGGGATGAGCAGTTCTTC
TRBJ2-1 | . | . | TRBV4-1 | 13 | CASSQGQGNEQFF | TGCGCCAGCAGCCAAGGTCAGGGGAATGAGCAGTTCTTC
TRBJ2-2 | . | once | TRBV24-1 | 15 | CATSSEGGWTGELFF | TGTGCCACCAGTTCGGAGGGAGGATGGACCGGGGAGCTGTTTTTT
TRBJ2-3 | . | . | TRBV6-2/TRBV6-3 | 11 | CASSLLDTQYF | TGTGCCAGCAGTTTATTGGATACGCAGTATTTT
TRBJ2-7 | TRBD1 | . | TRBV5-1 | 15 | CASSLSPGTGYQISF | TGCGCCAGCAGCCTATCACCCGGGACAGGATACCAAATTTCCTTC
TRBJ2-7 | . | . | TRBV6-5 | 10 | CASSFYEQYF | TGTGCCAGCAGCTTCTACGAGCAGTACTTC
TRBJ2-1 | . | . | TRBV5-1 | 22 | CASSFRDRVQTSGFSPNNEQFF | TGCGCCAGCAGCTTCCGGGACAGGGTTCAAACTAGCGGGTTCTCCCCTAACAATGAGCAGTTCTTC
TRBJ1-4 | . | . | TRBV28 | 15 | CASSLGVGGAEKLFF | TGTGCCAGCAGTTTAGGCGTCGGCGGAGCCGAAAAACTGTTTTTT
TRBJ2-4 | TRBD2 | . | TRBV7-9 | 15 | CASSPGGGAKNIQYF | TGTGCCAGCAGCCCCGGGGGGGGAGCCAAAAACATTCAGTACTTC
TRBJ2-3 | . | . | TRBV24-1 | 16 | CATSGPSSGRSDTQYF | TGTGCCACCAGTGGCCCCTCATCAGGGAGGTCAGATACGCAGTATTTT
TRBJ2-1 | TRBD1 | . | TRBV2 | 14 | CASSRDRVLNEQFF | TGTGCCAGCAGCCGGGACAGGGTTTTGAATGAGCAGTTCTTC
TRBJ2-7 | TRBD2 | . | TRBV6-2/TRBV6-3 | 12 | CASSLAAYEQYF | TGTGCCAGCAGTCTAGCGGCCTACGAGCAGTACTTC
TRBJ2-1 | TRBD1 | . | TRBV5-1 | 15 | CASSLVAGGVGEQFF | TGCGCCAGCAGCTTGGTGGCAGGGGGAGTGGGTGAGCAGTTCTTC
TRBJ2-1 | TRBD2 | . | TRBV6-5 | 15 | CASRVVIAGGNEQFF | TGTGCCAGCAGGGTCGTAATAGCGGGAGGGAATGAGCAGTTCTTC
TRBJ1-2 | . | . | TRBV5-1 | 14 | CASSVGGGDYGYTF | TGCGCCAGCAGCGTCGGAGGGGGGGACTATGGCTACACCTTC
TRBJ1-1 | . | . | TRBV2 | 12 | CAIQTGGTEAFF | TGTGCCATCCAGACAGGAGGCACTGAAGCTTTCTTT
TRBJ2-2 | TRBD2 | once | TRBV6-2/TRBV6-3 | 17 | CASSYSLAGADTGELFF | TGTGCCAGCAGTTACTCCCTAGCGGGAGCTGACACCGGGGAGCTGTTTTTT
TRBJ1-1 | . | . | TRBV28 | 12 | CASSSVNTEAFF | TGTGCCAGCAGTTCCGTGAACACTGAAGCTTTCTTT
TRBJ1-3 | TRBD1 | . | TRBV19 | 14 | CASLGQANGNTIYF | TGTGCCAGTCTCGGACAGGCGAACGGAAACACCATATATTTT
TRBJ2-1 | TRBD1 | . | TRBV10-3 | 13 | CAIRTGNYNEQFF | TGTGCCATTCGGACAGGAAACTACAATGAGCAGTTCTTC
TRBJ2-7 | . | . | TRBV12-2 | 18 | CASRLGLAGGPFIHEQYF | TGTGCAAGTCGCTTAGGGCTAGCGGGAGGGCCGTTCATCCACGAGCAGTACTTC
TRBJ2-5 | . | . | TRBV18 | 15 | CASSPEIRAGETQYF | TGTGCCAGCTCACCAGAGATCCGGGCGGGAGAGACCCAGTACTTC
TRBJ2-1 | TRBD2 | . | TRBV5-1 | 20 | CASSLGDSLAGASSYNEQFF | TGCGCCAGCAGCTTGGGGGACAGTCTAGCGGGGGCGAGCTCCTACAATGAGCAGTTCTTC
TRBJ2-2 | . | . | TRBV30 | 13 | CAWSVLQRGELFF | TGTGCCTGGAGTGTACTTCAGAGGGGGGAGCTGTTTTTT
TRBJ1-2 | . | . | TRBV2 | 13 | CASRGEGHSGYTF | TGTGCCAGCAGGGGGGAGGGTCACAGCGGCTACACCTTC
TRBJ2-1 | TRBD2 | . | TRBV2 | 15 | CASRLGLAGDREQFF | TGTGCCAGCAGGTTAGGACTAGCGGGAGATCGAGAGCAGTTCTTC
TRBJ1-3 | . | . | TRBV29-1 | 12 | CSGGQAGNTIYF | TGCAGCGGGGGACAAGCTGGAAACACCATATATTTT
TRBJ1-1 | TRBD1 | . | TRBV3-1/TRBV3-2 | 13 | CASGQGVGTEAFF | TGTGCCAGCGGGCAGGGGGTTGGGACTGAAGCTTTCTTT
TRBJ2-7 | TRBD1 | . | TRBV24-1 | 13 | CATGTGSAYEQYF | TGTGCCACCGGGACAGGGTCAGCCTACGAGCAGTACTTC
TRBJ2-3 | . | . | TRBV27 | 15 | CASSFRGLTTDTQYF | TGTGCCAGCAGTTTTCGGGGGTTGACCACAGATACGCAGTATTTT
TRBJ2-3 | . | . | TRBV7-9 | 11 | CASTSADTQYF | TGTGCCAGCACCTCCGCAGATACGCAGTATTTT
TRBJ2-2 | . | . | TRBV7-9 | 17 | CASSLARVGGDTGELFF | TGTGCCAGCAGCTTAGCTAGGGTTGGAGGGGACACCGGGGAGCTGTTTTTT
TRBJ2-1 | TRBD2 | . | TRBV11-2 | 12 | CASSSTSSEQFF | TGTGCCAGCAGCTCGACTAGCAGTGAGCAGTTCTTC